Shown below are 17 T cell receptor beta chains from a single sample sequenced in a study of blood T cell repertoires in COVID-19. Data came from immunoSEQ multiplex PCR; TCRdb stores just in-frame clones and leaves some out. This table has roughly 250,000 clones, around 90% appearing once. Sequenced input: peripheral blood. Receptors were obtained from a man in his 60s who had recovered from COVID-19.

V is TRBV27 and J is TRBJ2-7; D perhaps matches TRBD2 (5 bases). Per germline, CDR1 MNHEY and CDR2 SMNVEV (reference sequence). The V gene lost 5 bases and the J gene lost 2 bases, with 19 bases spanning the gap. The CDR3 extends over 16 amino acids. The CDR3 DNA is TGTGCCAGCAGTCCCTCGGCAGGACTTGTCCCCTACGAGCAGTACGTC. It yields the protein CASSPSAGLVPYEQYV.

The chain joins TRBV28 to TRBJ2-7; TRBD1 agrees at 8 bases. The germline V gene encodes CDR1 MDHEN and CDR2 SYDVKM. CDR3 size: 14 residues. V trimming: 2 bases; J trimming: 2 bases; junction bases outside the gene matches: 2. CDR3 bases: TGTGCCAGCAGTTTACGACAGGGGACCTACGAGCAGTACTTC. Its translation: CASSLRQGTYEQYF.

The chain employs TRBV7-6 and TRBJ2-1; D gene ambiguous. Germline values: CDR1 SGHVS, CDR2 FNYEAQ. This CDR3 has 15 residues. The V and J ends lost 1 base and 3 bases respectively, with 10 bases between them. The CDR3 DNA reads TGTGCCAGCAGCTTAGAGCACAGCTACTACAATGAGCAGTTCTTC. As protein: CASSLEHSYYNEQFF.

CDR3 DNA: TGTGCCAGTAGTATTCCAGGGACAGGGTCAGTTGCCGGGGAGCTGTTTTTT. It encodes CASSIPGTGSVAGELFF. V usage is TRBV19 and J usage is TRBJ2-2; 9 nucleotides match TRBD1. The CDR3 spans 17 residues. Germline CDR1 reads LNHDA; CDR2 reads SQIVND (reference sequence). The V segment lost 3 bases and the J segment 6 bases; nucleotides outside the gene matches: 11.

The chain carries TRBV27 and TRBJ1-5; D unresolved. The length of the CDR3 is 14 residues. The germline CDR1 and CDR2 sequences are MNHEY and SMNVEV (reference sequence). V shed 6 bases and J shed 1 base, with 10 bases lying between them. The CDR3 spells CASRDTGSNQPQHF. In nucleotides, the CDR3 is TGTGCCAGCAGAGACACGGGAAGCAATCAGCCCCAGCATTTT.

This chain joins TRBV2 and TRBJ1-1; 11 bases are a match to TRBD1. Germline V CDR1 and CDR2: SNHLY, FYNNEI. This CDR3 is 16 amino acids long. Losses at the gene ends were 8 bases for V and 4 bases for J; bases not matched to a gene: 12. The CDR3 protein is CASGSADRGPGTEAFF. CDR3 nucleotide sequence: TGTGCCAGCGGAAGTGCGGACAGGGGGCCGGGCACTGAAGCTTTCTTT.

This clone has a handful of counts. The rearrangement joins TRBV6-2 or TRBV6-3 to TRBJ1-5; D call uncertain. The CDR3 covers 14 residues. V dropped 4 bases and J dropped 2 bases, with 9 bases sitting between them. Germline assignment: CDR1 MNHEY and CDR2 SVGEGT. Here the CDR3 reads CASSSVYRNQPQHF. The CDR3, as DNA: TGTGCCAGCAGTTCGGTTTATCGCAATCAGCCCCAGCATTTT.

This clone was counted ten times or more. The gene calls are TRBV19 and TRBJ1-2; 11 nucleotides agree with TRBD1. V gave up 7 bases and J gave up 4 bases; unmatched junction bases: 14. The germline V gene encodes CDR1 LNHDA and CDR2 SQIVND (reference sequence). The CDR3 length is 17 residues. The CDR3 is CASNKGTGGTLSYGYTF. CDR3 nucleotide sequence: TGTGCCAGTAACAAAGGGACAGGGGGAACCTTAAGCTATGGCTACACCTTC. Full variable domain (remainder filled in from reference TRBV19 and TRBJ1-2): DGGITQSPKYLFRKEGQNVTLSCEQNLNHDAMYWYRQDPGQGLRLIYYSQIVNDFQKGDIAEGYSVSREKKESFPLTVTSAQKNPTAFYLCASNKGTGGTLSYGYTFGSGTRLTVV.

The rearrangement joins TRBV2 to TRBJ1-6; D is ambiguous. The CDR3 runs to 15 residues. From germline, CDR1 is SNHLY and CDR2 FYNNEI. With 4 bases removed from V and 6 bases from J, the gap between germline ends came to 13 bases. The CDR3 DNA is TGTGCCAGCAGTGTATACAGCCCCTCTAATTCACCCCTCCACTTT. Its protein product is CASSVYSPSNSPLHF.

The rearrangement joins TRBV5-8 to TRBJ2-7; 9 bases fit TRBD1. The CDR3 runs to 14 residues. Germline CDR1 and CDR2: SGHTS and YDEGEE. V was clipped by 3 bases and J by 5 bases; unmatched bases: 6. This CDR3 reads CASSSRTGVNEQYV. CDR3 nucleotides: TGTGCCAGCAGCTCCCGGACAGGGGTGAACGAGCAGTACGTC.

V usage is TRBV6-5 and J usage is TRBJ2-3, with 9 bases matching TRBD1. The junction had 6 bases not matched to a gene; V was cut back by 6 bases and J by 5 bases. The V gene's germline CDR1 is MNHEY and CDR2 SVGAGI. This CDR3 comprises 14 residues. This CDR3 is CASRGQGNLDTQYF. The CDR3 DNA reads TGTGCCAGCAGAGGACAGGGGAATTTAGATACGCAGTATTTT.

This chain links TRBV30 with TRBJ2-6; a possible D gene is TRBD1 (6 bases). V lost 7 bases, J lost 4 bases, and 20 bases lay in between. The CDR3 covers 16 residues. Per the germline V gene, CDR1 is GTSNPN and CDR2 is SVGIG (reference sequence). The CDR3 loop is CASLYPGDPGANVLTF. DNA of the CDR3: TGTGCCTCGCTCTACCCAGGGGACCCAGGGGCCAACGTCCTGACTTTC.

This clone was observed a handful of times. CDR3 protein: CASKQGAGHEQYF. In DNA form, the CDR3 reads TGTGCCAGCAAGCAGGGGGCTGGACACGAGCAGTACTTC. The chain joins TRBV6-6 to TRBJ2-7; 8 bases agree with TRBD1. CDR1 and CDR2 from the germline V gene are MNHNY and SVGAGI (reference sequence). The CDR3 length is 13 residues. The J segment lost 5 bases and the V segment lost 7 bases, leaving 7 bases of the junction unmatched.

The chain links TRBV2 to TRBJ1-2, with 9 nucleotides matching TRBD1. V trimming: 6 bases; J trimming: 3 bases; junction bases outside the gene matches: 8. The CDR3 extends over 15 amino acids. Germline V gene data show CDR1 as SNHLY and CDR2 as FYNNEI. The CDR3 bases are TGTGCCAGCAGGGTAGCCGGGACAGGGCACTATGGCTACACCTTC. Amino acid sequence: CASRVAGTGHYGYTF.

The chain couples TRBV7-9 to TRBJ2-7; 9 bases line up with TRBD2. V gave up 1 base and J gave up 2 bases; unmatched junction bases: 0. Germline V gives CDR1 SEHNR, CDR2 FQNEAQ (reference sequence). The CDR3 is 14 amino acids. The CDR3 region is CASSLVAGAYEQYF. In nucleotides, the CDR3 is TGTGCCAGCAGCTTAGTAGCGGGGGCCTACGAGCAGTACTTC.

The chain is built from TRBV6-4 and TRBJ1-2, with 10 bases identical to TRBD1. The CDR3 runs to 14 residues. Per germline, CDR1 MRHNA and CDR2 SNTAGT. J gave up 10 bases and V 3 bases, and 8 bases lay outside the gene matches. This chain's CDR3 is CASSDSDGTGVYTF. In DNA, the CDR3 is TGTGCCAGCAGTGATTCCGACGGGACAGGGGTCTACACCTTC.

This sequence joins TRBV9 and TRBJ2-7, with D tentatively TRBD2 (5 bases). Trimming took 1 base from V and 0 from J, leaving 11 bases between them. Germline loops: CDR1 SGDLS, CDR2 YYNGEE. This CDR3 region has 15 residues. The CDR3 DNA reads TGTGCCAGCAGCGTATCTGCTACTAGCTCCTACGAGCAGTACTTC. It codes for CASSVSATSSYEQYF.